The subject of this entry is one T cell receptor (beta chain). This sample was taken from a study of blood T cell repertoires in COVID-19. Study overall: From T cells, B-cell-depleted T cells, or PBMCs came the material, which was cDNA or gDNA.

Looked up from germline, CDR1 is SGHAT and CDR2 is FQNNGV. CDR3 length: 14 amino acids. V shed 5 bases and J 4 bases; nucleotides not matched to a gene: 1. The table came from immunoSEQ multiplex PCR; TCRdb's copy has only in-frame clones and leaves some out. Altogether some 200,000 clones are present, roughly 82% being singletons, with the ten largest covering less than 5.5%. Material for sequencing was PBMCs or T cells enriched from blood (not recorded which). The clonotype comes from a woman aged 55 to 70 with acute COVID-19. The V and J genes are TRBV11-2 and TRBJ2-1; the match to TRBD2 covers 11 bases. In DNA form, the CDR3 reads TGTGCCAGCAGCGGGACTAGCGGATACAATGAGCAGTTCTTC. The encoded protein is CASSGTSGYNEQFF.